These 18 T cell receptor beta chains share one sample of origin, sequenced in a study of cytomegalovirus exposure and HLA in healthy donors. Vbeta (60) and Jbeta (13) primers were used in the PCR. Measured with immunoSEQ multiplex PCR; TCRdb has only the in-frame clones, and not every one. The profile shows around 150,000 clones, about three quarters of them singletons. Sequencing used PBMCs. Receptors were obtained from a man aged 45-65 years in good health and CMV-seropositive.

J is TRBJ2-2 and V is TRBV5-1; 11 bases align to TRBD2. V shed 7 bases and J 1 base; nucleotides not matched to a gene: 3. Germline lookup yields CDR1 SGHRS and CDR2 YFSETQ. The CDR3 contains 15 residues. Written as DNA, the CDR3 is TGCGCCAGCGCAGGGACTAGCGGGAACACCGGGGAGCTGTTTTTT. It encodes CASAGTSGNTGELFF.

The CDR3, as DNA: TGTGCCAGCAGCCAAGGACAGGGAAGACAAGAGACCCAGTACTTC. Its protein is CASSQGQGRQETQYF. The gene calls are TRBV7-2 and TRBJ2-5; TRBD1 matches 8 bases. This CDR3 has 15 residues. J gave up 2 bases and V 5 bases, and 7 bases lay outside the gene matches. Germline-derived CDR1 and CDR2 are SGHTA and FQGNSA.

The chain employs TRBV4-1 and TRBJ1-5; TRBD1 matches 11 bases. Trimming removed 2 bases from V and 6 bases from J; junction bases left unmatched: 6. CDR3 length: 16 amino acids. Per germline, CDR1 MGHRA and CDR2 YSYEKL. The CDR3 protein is CASSQFSGTGGQPQHF. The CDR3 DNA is TGCGCCAGCAGCCAATTCTCCGGGACAGGGGGTCAGCCCCAGCATTTT.

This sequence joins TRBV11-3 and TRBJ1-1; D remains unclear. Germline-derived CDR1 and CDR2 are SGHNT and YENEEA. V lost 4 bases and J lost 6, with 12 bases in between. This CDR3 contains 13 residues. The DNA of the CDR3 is TGTGCCAGCAGCTCACGTCTAGACTCTGAAGCTTTCTTT. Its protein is CASSSRLDSEAFF.

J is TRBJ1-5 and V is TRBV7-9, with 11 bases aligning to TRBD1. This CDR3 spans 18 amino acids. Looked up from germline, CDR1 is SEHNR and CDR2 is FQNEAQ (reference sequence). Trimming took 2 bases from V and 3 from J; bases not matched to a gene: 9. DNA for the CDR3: TGTGCCAGCAGCTTAAACATCGGACAGGGGGCTGTCAATCAGCCCCAGCATTTT. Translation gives CASSLNIGQGAVNQPQHF.

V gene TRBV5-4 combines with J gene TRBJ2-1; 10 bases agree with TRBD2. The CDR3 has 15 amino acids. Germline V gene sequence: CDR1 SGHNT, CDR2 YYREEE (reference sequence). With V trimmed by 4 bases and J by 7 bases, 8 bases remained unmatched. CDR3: CASSRTSGDTNEQFF. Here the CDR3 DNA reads TGTGCCAGCAGCCGCACTAGCGGGGACACGAATGAGCAGTTCTTC.

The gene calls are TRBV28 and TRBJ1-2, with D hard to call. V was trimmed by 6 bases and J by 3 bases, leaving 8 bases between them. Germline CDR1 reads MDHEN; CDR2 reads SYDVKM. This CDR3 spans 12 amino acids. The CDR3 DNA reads TGTGCCAGCAGCCAACGGGACTATGGCTACACCTTC. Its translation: CASSQRDYGYTF.

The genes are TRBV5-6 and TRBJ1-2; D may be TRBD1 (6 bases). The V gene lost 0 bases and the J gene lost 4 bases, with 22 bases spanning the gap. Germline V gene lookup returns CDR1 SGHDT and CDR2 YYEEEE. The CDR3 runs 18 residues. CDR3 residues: CASSLVYADRPSTYGYTF. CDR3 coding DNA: TGTGCCAGCAGCTTGGTATACGCGGACAGACCATCAACCTATGGCTACACCTTC.

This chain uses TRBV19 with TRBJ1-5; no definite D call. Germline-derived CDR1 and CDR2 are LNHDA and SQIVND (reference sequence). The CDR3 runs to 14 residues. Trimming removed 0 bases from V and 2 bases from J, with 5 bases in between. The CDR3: CASSIEFGNQPQHF. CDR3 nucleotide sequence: TGTGCCAGTAGTATAGAGTTCGGCAATCAGCCCCAGCATTTT.

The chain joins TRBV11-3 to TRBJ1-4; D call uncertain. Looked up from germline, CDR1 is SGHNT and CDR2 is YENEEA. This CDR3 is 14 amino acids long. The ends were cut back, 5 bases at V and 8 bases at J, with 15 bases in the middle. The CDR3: CASSHRSGDEKLFF. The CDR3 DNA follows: TGTGCCAGCAGCCACCGGAGTGGAGACGAAAAACTGTTTTTT.

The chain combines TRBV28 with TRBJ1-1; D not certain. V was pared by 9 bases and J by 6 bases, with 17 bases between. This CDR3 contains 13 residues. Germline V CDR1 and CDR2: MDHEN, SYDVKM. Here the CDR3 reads CASRPHSGSEAFF. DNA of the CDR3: TGTGCCAGTCGGCCCCACAGTGGGTCTGAAGCTTTCTTT.

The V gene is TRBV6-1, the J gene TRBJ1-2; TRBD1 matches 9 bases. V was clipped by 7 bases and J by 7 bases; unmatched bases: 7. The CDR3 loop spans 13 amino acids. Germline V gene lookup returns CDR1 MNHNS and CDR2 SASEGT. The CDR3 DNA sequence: TGTGCCAGCACCCTGGGACAGGGCTTTGGCTACACCTTC. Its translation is CASTLGQGFGYTF.

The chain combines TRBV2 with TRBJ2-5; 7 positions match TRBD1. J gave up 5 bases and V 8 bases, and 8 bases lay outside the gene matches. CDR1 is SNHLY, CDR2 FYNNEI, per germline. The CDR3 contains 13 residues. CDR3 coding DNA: TGTGCCAGCCTTGCAGGGGGTGCGGAGACCCAGTACTTC. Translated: CASLAGGAETQYF.

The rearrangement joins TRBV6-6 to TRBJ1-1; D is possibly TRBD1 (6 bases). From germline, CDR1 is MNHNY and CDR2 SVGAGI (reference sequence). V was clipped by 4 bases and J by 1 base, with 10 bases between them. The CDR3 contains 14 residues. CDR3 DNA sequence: TGTGCCAGCAGTTGGACAGCTTCGAACACTGAAGCTTTCTTT. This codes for CASSWTASNTEAFF.

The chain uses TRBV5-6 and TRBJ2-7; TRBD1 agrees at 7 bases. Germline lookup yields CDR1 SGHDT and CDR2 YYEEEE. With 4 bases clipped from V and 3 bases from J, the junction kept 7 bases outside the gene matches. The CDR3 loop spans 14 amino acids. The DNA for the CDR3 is TGTGCCAGCAGCCGGACAGGAGCTTACTACGAGCAGTACTTC. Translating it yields CASSRTGAYYEQYF.

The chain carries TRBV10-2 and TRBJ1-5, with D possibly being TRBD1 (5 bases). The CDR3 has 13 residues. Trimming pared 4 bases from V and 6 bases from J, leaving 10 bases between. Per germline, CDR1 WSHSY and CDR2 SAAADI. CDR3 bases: TGCGCCAGCAGTGCAGGGATTGGTCAGCCCCAGCATTTT. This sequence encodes CASSAGIGQPQHF.

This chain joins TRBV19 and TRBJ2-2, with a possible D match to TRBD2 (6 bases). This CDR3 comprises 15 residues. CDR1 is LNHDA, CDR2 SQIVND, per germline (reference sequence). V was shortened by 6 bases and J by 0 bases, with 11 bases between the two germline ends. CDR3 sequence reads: CASSLRGANTGELFF. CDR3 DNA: TGTGCCAGTAGCTTGCGGGGCGCGAACACCGGGGAGCTGTTTTTT.

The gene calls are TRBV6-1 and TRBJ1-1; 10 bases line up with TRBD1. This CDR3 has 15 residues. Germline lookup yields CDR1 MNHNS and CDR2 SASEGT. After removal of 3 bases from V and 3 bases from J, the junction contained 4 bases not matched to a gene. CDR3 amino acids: CASSERTGGYTEAFF. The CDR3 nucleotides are TGTGCCAGCAGTGAGCGGACAGGGGGGTACACTGAAGCTTTCTTT.